These 29 T cell receptor beta chains were sequenced from one sample in a study of OX40 agonist ivuxolimab in advanced cancers. Here immunoSEQ multiplex PCR was the method, and the copy in TCRdb shows in-frame clones only, minus some. Of roughly 13,000 clones in the sample, more than 75% were seen once. Sample: CD4+ or CD8+ T cells sorted from blood, taken in a trial of the OX40 agonist ivuxolimab. These receptors were collected from an adult with an advanced solid tumor such as melanoma, head and neck, liver or kidney cancer.

The chain is built from TRBV4-3 and TRBJ2-2; TRBD1 matches 8 bases. The V gene's germline CDR1 is LGHNA and CDR2 YSLEER. V lost 4 bases, J lost 6 bases, and 7 bases stayed unmatched. The CDR3 runs 15 residues. For the CDR3, the DNA is TGCGCCAGCAGCCCTGGACAGGGAGGAGCCGGGGAGCTGTTTTTT. It encodes CASSPGQGGAGELFF.

The table lists this clone with many counts. The chain carries TRBV9 and TRBJ2-1; 8 bases are shared with TRBD2. Unmatched junction bases numbered 1, after V lost 0 bases and J lost 2 bases. Germline V gene sequence: CDR1 SGDLS, CDR2 YYNGEE. CDR3 length equals 15 residues. CDR3 bases: TGTGCCAGCAGCGTAGGGCGGGGGGCCTACAATGAGCAGTTCTTC. Translated: CASSVGRGAYNEQFF. The entire variable domain, with the rest obtained from reference TRBV9 and TRBJ2-1, is as follows: DSGVTQTPKHLITATGQRVTLRCSPRSGDLSVYWYQQSLDQGLQFLIQYYNGEERAKGNILERFSAQQFPDLHSELNLSSLELGDSALYFCASSVGRGAYNEQFFGPGTRLTVL.

The sample holds a few counts of this clone. This rearrangement joins TRBV7-8 to TRBJ2-1, with D perhaps matching TRBD1 or TRBD2 (6 bases each). Germline loops: CDR1 SGHVS, CDR2 FQNEAQ. V lost 6 bases, J lost 0 bases, and 12 bases lay in between. This CDR3 spans 15 amino acids. The CDR3, as DNA: TGTGCCAGCAGGGAGGGGGTTAGCTCCTACAATGAGCAGTTCTTC. As protein: CASREGVSSYNEQFF.

The chain couples TRBV11-2 to TRBJ2-1; 9 bases are a match to TRBD1. This CDR3 has 16 amino acids. The germline V gene encodes CDR1 SGHAT and CDR2 FQNNGV. V was pared by 5 bases and J by 3 bases, with 8 bases of the junction left unmatched. Here the CDR3 DNA reads TGTGCCAGCAGCCGCGGGACAGGGCCGATCTACAATGAGCAGTTCTTC. Translation: CASSRGTGPIYNEQFF.

This clone has ten or more counts. J is TRBJ1-5 and V is TRBV30; D might be TRBD1 (5 bases). The CDR3 consists of 13 residues. The V gene's germline CDR1 is GTSNPN and CDR2 SVGIG (reference sequence). Trimming pared 1 base from V and 12 bases from J, leaving 16 bases between. The CDR3 DNA sequence: TGTGCCTGGAGTGGTGGACAATCAGTTTTCCAGCATTTT. Protein product: CAWSGGQSVFQHF.

The chain is built from TRBV7-9 and TRBJ2-5; D not resolved. The length of the CDR3 is 14 residues. CDR1 and CDR2 from the germline V gene are SEHNR and FQNEAQ (reference sequence). V was cut by 1 base and J by 2 bases, with 8 bases left in between. This CDR3 is CASSLENRQETQYF. The DNA of the CDR3 is TGTGCCAGCAGCTTAGAGAACAGACAAGAGACCCAGTACTTC.

This clone was seen a single time. The V and J genes are TRBV12-5 and TRBJ2-7, with D uncertain. V was trimmed by 5 bases and J by 4 bases, leaving 3 bases between them. Germline CDR1 reads LGHNT; CDR2 reads FRNRAP. The CDR3 sequence is 10 residues long. For the CDR3, the DNA is TGTGCTAGTGGTAATTACGAGCAGTACTTC. As protein: CASGNYEQYF.

The J gene is TRBJ1-2, the V gene TRBV14; D is ambiguous. This CDR3 has 14 amino acids. From germline, CDR1 is SGHDN and CDR2 FVKESK. V was trimmed by 4 bases and J by 2 bases, leaving 11 bases between them. The CDR3 protein is CASSPGPSNYGYTF. The DNA for the CDR3 is TGTGCCAGCAGCCCCGGGCCGTCAAACTATGGCTACACCTTC. Full variable domain (outside the CDR3, taken from reference TRBV14 and TRBJ1-2): EAGVTQFPSHSVIEKGQTVTLRCDPISGHDNLYWYRRVMGKEIKFLLHFVKESKQDESGMPNNRFLAERTGGTYSTLKVQPAELEDSGVYFCASSPGPSNYGYTFGSGTRLTVV.

The count of this clone is one. CDR3 residues: CASSLGGAIPKNIQYF. The CDR3 DNA is TGTGCCAGCAGCTTGGGGGGGGCGATTCCCAAAAACATTCAGTACTTC. V gene TRBV11-2 combines with J gene TRBJ2-4; D is perhaps TRBD2 (7 bases). Trimming cost V 3 bases and J 2 bases, with 14 bases left between them. The CDR3 loop spans 16 amino acids. Germline CDR1 is SGHAT and CDR2 is FQNNGV.

The DNA of the CDR3 is TGTGCCAGCAACCCTGGGCTTGGGGCAGCAGAGACCCAGTACTTC. Amino acids: CASNPGLGAAETQYF. V usage is TRBV11-2 and J usage is TRBJ2-5, with a weak D call TRBD1 (5 bases). Trimming cost V 7 bases and J 4 bases, with 19 bases left between them. Germline lookup yields CDR1 SGHAT and CDR2 FQNNGV. This CDR3 is 15 amino acids long. Complete variable domain (other parts from reference TRBV11-2 and TRBJ2-5): EAGVAQSPRYKIIEKRQSVAFWCNPISGHATLYWYQQILGQGPKLLIQFQNNGVVDDSQLPKDRFSAERLKGVDSTLKIQPAKLEDSAVYLCASNPGLGAAETQYFGPGTRLLVL.

The chain is built from TRBV4-3 and TRBJ2-4; TRBD2 matches at 7 bases. The CDR3 length is 14 residues. Germline assignment: CDR1 LGHNA and CDR2 YSLEER. V shed 1 base and J 7 bases; nucleotides not matched to a gene: 4. For the CDR3, the DNA is TGCGCCAGCAGCCAAGGTCTAGCGGAGAACATTCAGTACTTC. This translates into CASSQGLAENIQYF.

This clone was observed a single time. The chain employs TRBV27 and TRBJ2-7, with 7 nucleotides matching TRBD1. CDR3 size: 15 residues. The germline CDR1 and CDR2 sequences are MNHEY and SMNVEV (reference sequence). V lost 3 bases and J lost 3; bases outside the gene matches: 8. CDR3 nucleotide sequence: TGTGCCAGCAGTTTGCTGACAGGGTGGAACTACGAGCAGTACTTC. Residues: CASSLLTGWNYEQYF.

The chain employs TRBV7-6 and TRBJ1-4; the D gene is possibly TRBD1 (5 bases). The CDR3 runs 11 residues. CDR1 SGHVS and CDR2 FNYEAQ come from the germline V gene. V lost 5 bases and J lost 8, with 6 bases in between. CDR3 in DNA: TGTGCCAGCAGCGAGGGGGAAAAACTGTTTTTT. Its translation: CASSEGEKLFF.

This chain joins TRBV28 and TRBJ1-5; D uncertain. This CDR3 has 15 amino acids. Trimming took 5 bases from V and 0 from J, leaving 11 bases between them. Germline loops: CDR1 MDHEN, CDR2 SYDVKM. In DNA, the CDR3 is TGTGCCAGCAGTAGCGGAGCGTATAGCAATCAGCCCCAGCATTTT. Protein: CASSSGAYSNQPQHF.

The chain recombines TRBV28 with TRBJ2-5; 8 nucleotides line up with TRBD2. Germline loops: CDR1 MDHEN, CDR2 SYDVKM. This CDR3 contains 15 residues. V lost 5 bases to trimming and J lost 6 bases; unmatched junction nucleotides: 11. Here the CDR3 DNA reads TGTGCCAGCAGTCCGTTCCGCGGGGGGCGTCAGACCCAGTACTTC. Residues: CASSPFRGGRQTQYF. Together with reference TRBV28 and TRBJ2-5, the CDR3 gives the full variable domain: DVKVTQSSRYLVKRTGEKVFLECVQDMDHENMFWYRQDPGLGLRLIYFSYDVKMKEKGDIPEGYSVSREKKERFSLILESASTNQTSMYLCASSPFRGGRQTQYFGPGTRLLVL.

V gene TRBV28 combines with J gene TRBJ1-1; possible D gene TRBD1, 6 bases. There are 14 residues in the CDR3. Germline CDR1 is MDHEN and CDR2 is SYDVKM. V shed 5 bases and J shed 4 bases, with 14 bases lying between them. CDR3 residues: CASSPRGPVTEAFF. For the CDR3, the DNA is TGTGCCAGCAGTCCCCGGGGGCCCGTCACTGAAGCTTTCTTT.

The V call is TRBV27, the J call TRBJ2-7; 7 positions agree with TRBD1. This CDR3 is 14 amino acids long. Germline lookup yields CDR1 MNHEY and CDR2 SMNVEV (reference sequence). Trimming took 5 bases from V and 5 from J; bases not matched to a gene: 9. Here the CDR3 reads CASSAPQGVHEQYF. The CDR3 nucleotides read TGTGCCAGCAGTGCTCCCCAGGGGGTCCACGAGCAGTACTTC.

The chain couples TRBV28 to TRBJ2-2, with D tentatively TRBD1 (6 bases). The germline V gene encodes CDR1 MDHEN and CDR2 SYDVKM. V was cut by 2 bases and J by 6 bases, with 10 bases left in between. This CDR3 is 14 amino acids long. The CDR3 loop reads CASSLAGESGELFF. The CDR3 bases are TGTGCCAGCAGTTTAGCAGGGGAATCCGGGGAGCTGTTTTTT.

This chain joins TRBV5-1 and TRBJ2-1, with D possibly being TRBD2 (5 bases). CDR1 is SGHRS and CDR2 is YFSETQ in the germline V gene. The V end was cut by 0 bases, the J end by 3 bases, with 10 bases between. The CDR3 is 15 amino acids. The CDR3 sequence: CASSLEGGLYNEQFF. The CDR3 DNA reads TGCGCCAGCAGCTTGGAGGGCGGACTCTACAATGAGCAGTTCTTC. The full variable domain, in which reference TRBV5-1 and TRBJ2-1 provide the parts outside the CDR3, is KAGVTQTPRYLIKTRGQQVTLSCSPISGHRSVSWYQQTPGQGLQFLFEYFSETQRNKGNFPGRFSGRQFSNSRSEMNVSTLELGDSALYLCASSLEGGLYNEQFFGPGTRLTVL.

The CDR3 spells CATIDMVGNYGYTF. For the CDR3, the DNA is TGTGCCACCATAGACATGGTTGGTAACTATGGCTACACCTTC. The chain recombines TRBV10-3 with TRBJ1-2; D gene uncertain. This CDR3 spans 14 amino acids. V was trimmed by 10 bases and J by 1 base, leaving 16 bases between them. CDR1 and CDR2 from the germline V gene are ENHRY and SYGVKD.

J is TRBJ2-7 and V is TRBV19; tentatively, D is TRBD2 (6 bases). Trimming took off 6 bases at V and 4 bases at J, with 19 bases between the two ends. Germline V lookup: CDR1 LNHDA, CDR2 SQIVND (reference sequence). The CDR3 is 15 residues long. The CDR3: CASSAYGGKTYEQYF. For the CDR3, the DNA is TGTGCCAGTAGCGCCTATGGGGGGAAGACTTACGAGCAGTACTTC.

The table lists this clone with a few counts. The chain couples TRBV9 to TRBJ2-2; no clear D. V lost 3 bases and J lost 1, with 13 bases in between. The germline V gene has CDR1 SGDLS and CDR2 YYNGEE. There are 16 residues in the CDR3. Here the CDR3 reads CASSGRHLQNTGELFF. CDR3 DNA sequence: TGTGCCAGCAGCGGGAGACATCTCCAGAACACCGGGGAGCTGTTTTTT.

This clone came up many times. V usage is TRBV15 and J usage is TRBJ2-7; D unresolved. This CDR3 is built from 16 residues. Looked up from germline, CDR1 is LNHNV and CDR2 is YYDKDF (reference sequence). With 1 base removed from V and 4 bases from J, the gap between germline ends came to 17 bases. The CDR3 here is CATSRAPPFWAYEQYF. CDR3 in DNA: TGTGCCACCAGCAGAGCTCCACCCTTCTGGGCATACGAGCAGTACTTC.

V usage is TRBV11-2 and J usage is TRBJ2-1; possibly TRBD1 for D (7 bases). Looked up from germline, CDR1 is SGHAT and CDR2 is FQNNGV. The V and J ends lost 2 bases and 3 bases respectively, with 23 bases between them. This CDR3 contains 19 residues. This chain's CDR3 is CASSLRSGVWDRVYNEQFF. CDR3 DNA sequence: TGTGCCAGCAGCTTAAGGTCGGGGGTCTGGGACAGAGTCTACAATGAGCAGTTCTTC.

The chain couples TRBV6-1 to TRBJ1-5; no clear D. This CDR3 region has 13 residues. The V end lost 3 bases, the J end lost 4 bases, and 7 bases lay between the germline ends. Per germline, CDR1 MNHNS and CDR2 SASEGT. The CDR3 sequence is CASSEPGNQPQHF. CDR3 DNA: TGTGCCAGCAGTGAGCCTGGAAATCAGCCCCAGCATTTT.

This chain joins TRBV6-5 and TRBJ2-7; the D call may be TRBD1 or TRBD2 (5 bases each). Trimming cost V 5 bases and J 2 bases, with 13 bases left between them. Germline CDR1 MNHEY, CDR2 SVGAGI. The CDR3 runs to 14 residues. CDR3 nucleotide sequence: TGTGCCAGCAGTAACCGGGACGGACCCTACGAGCAGTACTTC. Amino acids: CASSNRDGPYEQYF.

This clone came up a few times. The chain has TRBV25-1 and TRBJ2-5; TRBD1 might be the D (6 bases). Trimming stripped 4 bases from V and 0 bases from J, with 12 bases between. Germline assignment: CDR1 MGHDK and CDR2 SYGVNS. The length of the CDR3 is 15 residues. CDR3 protein: CASSGRQEHQETQYF. The DNA of the CDR3 is TGTGCCAGCAGTGGCCGACAGGAACACCAAGAGACCCAGTACTTC.

V is TRBV18 and J is TRBJ2-5; D is unresolved. Deletions cut 6 bases from V and 5 bases from J, with 10 bases between. The CDR3 is made up of 12 amino acids. The germline gives CDR1 KGHSH, CDR2 LQKENI. This CDR3 is CASSPTEETQYF. The CDR3, as DNA: TGTGCCAGCTCCCCAACGGAGGAGACCCAGTACTTC.

J is TRBJ2-2 and V is TRBV19; D is unresolved. The ends were cut back, 7 bases at V and 6 bases at J, with 9 bases in the middle. The CDR3 is 12 amino acids. Germline loops: CDR1 LNHDA, CDR2 SQIVND (reference sequence). CDR3 amino acids: CASMQGPGELFF. As DNA, the CDR3 is TGTGCCAGTATGCAAGGACCCGGGGAGCTGTTTTTT.